This T cell receptor beta chain was identified in a study of OX40 agonist ivuxolimab in advanced cancers. Across the study: Prior anti-PD-1, anti-PD-L1 or anti-CTLA-4 therapy did not bar entry, and about 38% had some. Notes on the study in general: Some patients who did not respond also had low normalized T-cell clonal expansion. At 0.1 to 3.0 mg/kg, CD4+ and CD8+ blood T cells expanded clonally by week 6. Mean expanded clone counts were higher in CD8+ than CD4+ T cells.

Profiling relied on immunoSEQ multiplex PCR, and the TCRdb table lists in-frame clones only, not all of them. The sample has around 69,000 clones; 84% are singletons. Trimming cost V 6 bases and J 1 base, with 13 bases left between them. Germline lookup yields CDR1 MGHRA and CDR2 YSYEKL. The CDR3 runs to 14 residues. In regard to this clone: Antigen unknown.

This clonotype originated in an adult with an advanced solid tumor such as melanoma, head and neck, liver or kidney cancer. V usage is TRBV4-1 and J usage is TRBJ2-7; possibly TRBD2 for D (6 bases). The material sequenced was CD4+ or CD8+ T cells sorted from blood, taken in a trial of the OX40 agonist ivuxolimab. This CDR3 reads CASSLAGTSYEQYF. In DNA form, the CDR3 reads TGCGCCAGCAGTCTGGCGGGAACATCCTACGAGCAGTACTTC.